A selection of T cell receptor beta chains follows, all from one sample in a study of T-cell reconstitution after alpha-beta-depleted transplantation in children. TCRdb processed the PCR reads anew with MiXCR; each CDR3 protein has one entry. In the table there are fewer than 400,000 distinct CDR3 sequences, 20% to 30% of which are singletons. Sequencing was performed on PBMCs, mostly from graft donor cells, taken 180 days after TCRalphabeta/CD19-depleted stem cell transplant. The source is a male patient younger than 18 who had a stem cell transplant for acute lymphoblastic leukemia, so the T cells may come from the graft donor. CDR3s include the opening cysteine and the closing phenylalanine or tryptophan. The D gene is left open where the match is weak. Some rows have no size entry. The others give once, few or many, or a class for an expanded clone.

j_call d_call clone_size v_call cdr3_aa cdr3_nt
TRBJ2-7 . . TRBV25-1 CASSDHGTPKYEQYF TGTGCCAGCAGTGATCACGGGACACCAAAATACGAGCAGTACTTC
TRBJ1-4 . . TRBV4-2 CASSQAQGATNEKLFF TGTGCCAGCAGCCAAGCCCAGGGTGCAACTAATGAAAAACTGTTTTTT
TRBJ2-7 TRBD1 few TRBV9 CASSREGGGYEQYF TGTGCCAGCAGCCGAGAAGGGGGCGGGTACGAGCAGTACTTC
TRBJ2-7 TRBD1 once TRBV2 CASSAYTGQHSSRSSYEQYF TGTGCCAGCAGTGCCTATACGGGACAGCACTCTTCTAGGAGCTCCTACGAGCAGTACTTC
TRBJ1-2 . . TRBV27 CASTSAPYRSFYGYTF TGTGCCAGCACTTCAGCACCGTACAGGTCCTTTTATGGCTACACCTTC
TRBJ2-7 . . TRBV9 CASSVHATNSYEQYF TGTGCCAGCAGCGTACACGCGACAAACTCCTACGAGCAGTACTTC
TRBJ2-7 . . TRBV4-1 CASSQDHVARDYEQYF TGCGCCAGCAGCCAAGATCACGTGGCCCGGGATTACGAGCAGTACTTC
TRBJ2-7 TRBD2 few TRBV5-1 CASSLWTSGSWVYEQYF TGCGCCAGCAGCTTGTGGACTAGCGGGAGTTGGGTCTACGAGCAGTACTTC
TRBJ2-7 TRBD2 many TRBV3-1 CASSRRTSYEQYF TGTGCCAGCAGCCGCAGGACTAGCTACGAGCAGTACTTC
TRBJ2-5 TRBD1 . TRBV29-1 CSVVDRQQETQYF TGCAGCGTTGTGGACAGGCAACAAGAGACCCAGTACTTC
TRBJ2-7 TRBD1 few TRBV7-2 CASSPGQGIAYEQYF TGTGCCAGCAGCCCGGGACAGGGGATCGCCTACGAGCAGTACTTC
TRBJ1-1 . few TRBV12-3/TRBV12-4 CASSFGLNTEAFF TGTGCCAGCAGCTTTGGGTTGAACACTGAAGCTTTCTTT
TRBJ2-3 . many TRBV5-1 CASSEQRSLDTQYF TGCGCCAGCAGCGAGCAGCGGAGCTTAGATACGCAGTATTTT
TRBJ1-1 . . TRBV6-1 CASSVQGTWAEAFF TGTGCCAGCAGTGTTCAGGGTACTTGGGCTGAAGCTTTCTTT
TRBJ2-1 TRBD2 few TRBV4-1 CASSPLAGQIDNEQFF TGCGCCAGCAGTCCTTTAGCGGGCCAAATAGACAATGAGCAGTTCTTC
TRBJ2-6 . . TRBV29-1 CSVDGASGANVLTF TGCAGCGTTGACGGCGCCTCTGGGGCCAACGTCCTGACTTTC
TRBJ1-1 TRBD1 . TRBV28 CASSLPRGGDTEAFF TGTGCCAGCAGTTTACCCAGGGGGGGGGACACTGAAGCTTTCTTT
TRBJ2-7 TRBD2 . TRBV7-7 CASSLAASGSQQYF TGTGCCAGCAGCTTAGCGGCCAGCGGGAGCCAGCAGTACTTC
TRBJ2-7 TRBD1 few TRBV20-1 CSASATGDSYEQYF TGCAGTGCTAGCGCAACAGGGGACAGCTACGAGCAGTACTTC
TRBJ2-5 . few TRBV12-3/TRBV12-4 CASSSTGRSYQETQYF TGTGCCAGCAGTTCCACCGGACGTTCGTACCAAGAGACCCAGTACTTC
TRBJ2-7 . . TRBV7-9 CASSLAGFPYEQYF TGTGCCAGCAGCTTAGCGGGATTCCCCTACGAGCAGTACTTC
TRBJ1-2 . . TRBV9 CASSVSGAVSYGYTF TGTGCCAGCAGCGTATCGGGGGCGGTCAGCTATGGCTACACCTTC
TRBJ2-1 TRBD2 . TRBV7-9 CASSLGPQTSGNEQFF TGTGCCAGCAGCTTAGGACCCCAGACTAGCGGTAATGAGCAGTTCTTC
TRBJ1-2 . . TRBV25-1 CASSDGGATGEASEYGYTF TGTGCCAGCAGTGATGGGGGGGCGACAGGAGAGGCATCGGAATATGGCTACACCTTC
TRBJ2-1 . few TRBV7-3 CASSPQGVNEQFF TGTGCCAGCAGCCCACAAGGGGTCAATGAGCAGTTCTTC
TRBJ2-7 TRBD1 . TRBV20-1 CSARDSPRTGGEQYF TGCAGTGCTAGAGATTCCCCCCGGACAGGGGGCGAGCAGTACTTC
TRBJ1-1 . few TRBV7-6 CASSWGALNTEAFF TGTGCCAGCAGCTGGGGGGCTCTGAACACTGAAGCTTTCTTT
TRBJ1-2 TRBD1 . TRBV12-3/TRBV12-4 CASSFGQGIGGYTF TGTGCCAGCAGTTTTGGACAGGGGATCGGAGGCTACACCTTC
TRBJ2-1 . . TRBV5-1 CASSLRSGGNEQFF TGCGCCAGCAGCTTGCGAAGCGGAGGCAATGAGCAGTTCTTC
TRBJ2-2 . . TRBV10-2 CASLSGTHTGELFF TGCGCCAGCTTGTCCGGGACTCACACCGGGGAGCTGTTTTTT
TRBJ2-5 TRBD2 few TRBV7-3 CASSLKLAGVGTQYF TGTGCCAGCAGCTTAAAACTAGCGGGAGTCGGGACCCAGTACTTC
TRBJ1-1 . few TRBV7-8 CASSFGGPHTEAFF TGTGCCAGCAGCTTTGGGGGTCCGCACACTGAAGCTTTCTTT
TRBJ1-5 . few TRBV10-3 CAISESIWGMINQPQHF TGTGCCATCAGTGAGTCAATCTGGGGGATGATTAATCAGCCCCAGCATTTT
TRBJ2-5 . . TRBV7-9 CASSLKLAGLETQYF TGTGCCAGCAGCTTAAAACTAGCAGGTTTAGAGACCCAGTACTTC
TRBJ2-1 . few TRBV6-5 CASSYSPVGPGSNEQFF TGTGCCAGCAGTTACTCCCCGGTGGGCCCGGGGAGTAATGAGCAGTTCTTC
TRBJ1-2 . few TRBV7-9 CASSLESQNYGYTF TGTGCCAGCAGCTTAGAGTCACAGAACTATGGCTACACCTTC
TRBJ2-7 . . TRBV2 CASSDPGPYEQYF TGTGCCAGCAGTGATCCGGGGCCCTACGAGCAGTACTTC
TRBJ2-7 . . TRBV27 CASSFSGIEQYF TGTGCCAGCAGTTTTTCTGGGATAGAGCAGTACTTC
TRBJ2-1 TRBD2 few TRBV4-1 CASSPVAGGLYNEQFF TGCGCCAGCAGCCCCGTTGCGGGAGGGCTCTACAATGAGCAGTTCTTC
TRBJ2-1 TRBD2 . TRBV5-1 CASSRTPGLISVQFF TGCGCCAGCAGCCGCACACCGGGACTAATAAGCGTCCAGTTCTTC
TRBJ2-5 . few TRBV29-1 CSVGSIQETQYF TGCAGCGTCGGGTCTATCCAAGAGACCCAGTACTTC
TRBJ1-3 . . TRBV7-9 CASIPLAVSSGNTIYF TGTGCCAGCATCCCACTGGCAGTTAGCTCTGGAAACACCATATATTTT
TRBJ1-5 . few TRBV3-1 CASSQGADTSNQPQHF TGTGCCAGCAGCCAAGGGGCGGACACAAGCAATCAGCCCCAGCATTTT
TRBJ2-7 . . TRBV18 CASSSFTAGSYEQYF TGTGCCAGCTCAAGCTTCACCGCGGGCTCCTACGAGCAGTACTTC
TRBJ2-3 . few TRBV5-1 CASSLRGGGGTDTQYF TGCGCCAGCAGCTTGCGGGGCGGTGGAGGCACAGATACGCAGTATTTT
TRBJ1-2 . . TRBV7-2 CASSLAPGASLQGYTF TGTGCCAGCAGCCTCGCCCCTGGGGCAAGCCTACAAGGCTACACCTTC
TRBJ2-7 TRBD1 . TRBV29-1 CSVAGTALYEQYF TGCAGCGTGGCCGGGACAGCCCTTTACGAGCAGTACTTC
TRBJ2-7 . . TRBV5-6 CASSLASDYEQYF TGTGCCAGCAGCTTGGCTTCCGATTACGAGCAGTACTTC
TRBJ1-4 . . TRBV9 CASSQEGITNEKLFF TGTGCCAGCAGCCAAGAGGGGATAACTAATGAAAAACTGTTTTTT
TRBJ1-2 . many TRBV5-1 CASSLGTVYGYTF TGCGCCAGCAGCTTGGGGACAGTCTATGGCTACACCTTC
TRBJ2-1 TRBD1 many TRBV10-3 CAISDRGPYNEQFF TGTGCCATCAGCGACAGGGGACCCTACAATGAGCAGTTCTTC
TRBJ2-2 TRBD2 few TRBV29-1 CSVEEGLAGTNTGELFF TGCAGCGTTGAGGAGGGACTAGCGGGAACGAACACCGGGGAGCTGTTTTTT
TRBJ1-4 . . TRBV7-6 CASSPGHLEKLFF TGTGCCAGCAGCCCGGGACATCTTGAAAAACTGTTTTTT
TRBJ2-1 TRBD2 . TRBV6-5 CASSYDSGRYNEQFF TGTGCCAGCAGTTACGATAGCGGGCGCTACAATGAGCAGTTCTTC
TRBJ2-5 . few TRBV20-1 CSARFETPRETQYF TGCAGTGCTAGGTTCGAGACCCCGAGGGAGACCCAGTACTTC